Included here is one T cell receptor beta chain sequence, with context. This specimen comes from a study of cytomegalovirus exposure and HLA in healthy donors. Trimming removed 9 bases from V and 4 bases from J; junction bases left unmatched: 12. The CDR3 is made up of 15 amino acids. In the PCR, 60 Vbeta and 13 Jbeta primers were used. Only in-frame clones appear in the TCRdb table, and some are missing; sequencing was by immunoSEQ multiplex PCR. The sample lists around 100,000 clones, about four fifths seen once, with about 3.9% in the top ten. Sample: PBMCs. This chain joins TRBV6-7 and TRBJ2-3; 8 bases match TRBD2. TRBV6-7 is labeled an ORF, and its function is uncertain. The clonotype originates from a woman in her 70s in good health and CMV-seropositive. DNA for the CDR3: TGTGCCAGATTACCGGCGGACGGGGGGGCAGATACGCAGTATTTT. It specifies CARLPADGGADTQYF.